These 29 T cell receptor beta chains originate from one sample sequenced in a study of read filtering for tumor transcriptome and immune sequencing. Molecular barcoded adaptors covering alpha/delta and beta/gamma chains were used on roughly 370 ng RNA. MiXCR, run by TCRdb on the reads, gives a single entry per CDR3 protein. Of roughly 130,000 distinct CDR3 sequences in the sample, roughly 13% were seen once. Sequencing was done on a sample of a population of CD138-negative cells sorted from bone marrow. These receptors all stem from a donor at least 40 years old with multiple myeloma.

This clonotype showed up many times. The chain links TRBV5-1 to TRBJ2-1, with a weak D call TRBD1 (6 bases). This CDR3 has 14 residues. The V end was cut by 4 bases, the J end by 5 bases, with 13 bases between. Germline values: CDR1 SGHRS, CDR2 YFSETQ. CDR3: CASSGQGHDNEQFF. CDR3 bases: TGCGCCAGCAGCGGGCAGGGACATGACAATGAGCAGTTCTTC.

For this clonotype: A much larger clone sits a single nucleotide away, making a read error possible. The gene calls are TRBV7-2 and TRBJ2-4; 8 nucleotides agree with TRBD1. V trimming: 0 bases; J trimming: 12 bases; junction bases outside the gene matches: 10. CDR3 length: 15 amino acids. Germline V CDR1 and CDR2: SGHTA, FQGNSA. The CDR3 loop is CASSLAGQGSDNQYF. In nucleotides, the CDR3 is TGTGCCAGCAGCTTAGCCGGACAGGGTTCGGACAATCAGTACTTC.

At least ten counts were recorded for this clonotype. V gene TRBV20-1 combines with J gene TRBJ2-7; D not certain. V shed 0 bases and J shed 6 bases, with 15 bases lying between them. Germline CDR1 DFQATT, CDR2 SNEGSKA (reference sequence). The CDR3 runs to 14 residues. DNA for the CDR3: TGCAGTGCTAGAGATTCAGCCGGCGCGCTCGAGCAGTACTTC. Its protein is CSARDSAGALEQYF.

This clonotype was seen repeatedly, ten times or more. The chain joins TRBV6-2 or TRBV6-3 to TRBJ1-2; D not certain. The length of the CDR3 is 15 residues. The V gene lost 1 base and the J gene lost 3 bases, with 12 bases spanning the gap. CDR1 MNHEY and CDR2 SVGEGT come from the germline V gene. The CDR3 sequence is CASSYFGSLYYGYTF. The CDR3 DNA follows: TGTGCCAGCAGTTACTTCGGGTCCCTCTACTATGGCTACACCTTC.

This clonotype was seen repeatedly, ten times or more. The chain is built from TRBV28 and TRBJ1-6; possible D gene TRBD1, 6 bases. This CDR3 has 16 amino acids. Germline-derived CDR1 and CDR2 are MDHEN and SYDVKM. The V gene lost 5 bases and the J gene lost 7 bases, with 18 bases spanning the gap. The CDR3 DNA sequence: TGTGCCAGCAGTCCCACGCCCCAGGGGCCGAATTCACCCCTCCACTTT. As protein: CASSPTPQGPNSPLHF.

This clonotype was observed at least ten times. The chain couples TRBV2 to TRBJ2-2; D remains ambiguous. CDR1 is SNHLY, CDR2 FYNNEI, per germline. The V and J ends lost 4 bases and 8 bases respectively, with 14 bases between them. There are 14 residues in the CDR3. The CDR3 here is CASSVGVATGELFF. The CDR3 DNA follows: TGTGCCAGCAGTGTAGGAGTAGCCACGGGGGAGCTGTTTTTT. The full variable domain, in which reference TRBV2 and TRBJ2-2 provide the parts outside the CDR3, is EPEVTQTPSHQVTQMGQEVILRCVPISNHLYFYWYRQILGQKVEFLVSFYNNEISEKSEIFDDQFSVERPDGSNFTLKIRSTKLEDSAMYFCASSVGVATGELFFGEGSRLTVL.

The table lists this clonotype with many counts. The rearrangement links TRBV5-1 to TRBJ2-1, with 8 bases aligning to TRBD2. This CDR3 is built from 15 residues. After removal of 4 bases from V and 5 bases from J, the junction contained 8 bases not matched to a gene. Germline assignment: CDR1 SGHRS and CDR2 YFSETQ. As DNA, the CDR3 is TGCGCCAGCAGCAGGTCTACTAGCGGACACAATGAGCAGTTCTTC. Residues: CASSRSTSGHNEQFF.

This clonotype was detected only a few times. A much larger clone differs by one base, so this may be a read error. The V call is TRBV24-1, the J call TRBJ1-4; 7 bases fit TRBD1. The CDR3 length is 14 residues. Per the germline V gene, CDR1 is KGHDR and CDR2 is SFDVKD. The chain's CDR3 is CATVRGQRDERLFF. CDR3 bases: TGTGCCACCGTCCGGGGACAGAGGGATGAAAGACTGTTTTTT.

The V and J genes are TRBV13 and TRBJ2-2, with D possibly being TRBD1 (5 bases). From germline, CDR1 is PRHDT and CDR2 FYEKMQ (reference sequence). This CDR3 has 16 amino acids. Trimming stripped 5 bases from V and 4 bases from J, with 17 bases between. The chain's CDR3 is CASSLPKTASTGELFF. The CDR3 DNA is TGTGCCAGCAGCCTACCTAAGACAGCCAGCACCGGGGAGCTGTTTTTT.

This clonotype appeared a few times. A much bigger clone sits one base away, suggesting this may be a read error. V usage is TRBV18 and J usage is TRBJ1-4, with D possibly matching TRBD1 (6 bases). The CDR3 is made up of 14 amino acids. Germline values: CDR1 KGHSH, CDR2 LQKENI. CDR3 bases: TGTGCCGGCTCACCGACGGGACACCAAGAAAAACTGTTTTTT. Encoded protein: CAGSPTGHQEKLFF.

This clonotype was detected a few times. The rearrangement joins TRBV30 to TRBJ2-5, with TRBD2 identical over 9 bases. The CDR3 contains 13 residues. CDR1 is GTSNPN, CDR2 SVGIG, per germline (reference sequence). J gave up 7 bases and V 2 bases, and 5 bases lay outside the gene matches. For the CDR3, the DNA is TGTGCCTGGAGTCAGACTAGCGGAGGGACCCAGTACTTC. Its translation is CAWSQTSGGTQYF.

This clonotype occurred many times. The chain carries TRBV28 and TRBJ2-2; D call uncertain. The V end was cut by 5 bases, the J end by 3 bases, with 13 bases between. The CDR3 extends over 15 amino acids. The V gene's germline CDR1 is MDHEN and CDR2 SYDVKM. The CDR3 sequence is CASSPAKWDTGELFF. The DNA for the CDR3 is TGTGCCAGCAGTCCAGCTAAATGGGACACCGGGGAGCTGTTTTTT.

This clonotype was observed a few times. A far larger clone is one base from this, pointing to a likely read error. The chain uses TRBV7-9 and TRBJ2-1; 7 bases are a match to TRBD1. Germline trimming cut 6 bases from V and 8 bases from J; bases unmatched to any gene: 16. CDR3 length: 16 residues. Germline CDR1 and CDR2: SEHNR and FQNEAQ (reference sequence). Written as DNA, the CDR3 is TGTGCCAGCAGTTACCAACCGGGACAGCCGAACGATGAGCAGTTCTTC. Residues: CASSYQPGQPNDEQFF. The full variable domain, in which reference TRBV7-9 and TRBJ2-1 provide the parts outside the CDR3, is DTGVSQNPRHKITKRGQNVTFRCDPISEHNRLYWYRQTLGQGPEFLTYFQNEAQLEKSRLLSDRFSAERPKGSFSTLEIQRTEQGDSAMYLCASSYQPGQPNDEQFFGPGTRLTVL.

This clonotype was observed at least ten times. The chain employs TRBV7-2 and TRBJ1-3; no definite D call. V lost 2 bases and J lost 0, with 8 bases in between. The CDR3 consists of 15 residues. CDR1 SGHTA and CDR2 FQGNSA come from the germline V gene. The CDR3 protein is CASSLTRSSGNTIYF. CDR3 in DNA: TGTGCCAGCAGCTTAACGAGGAGCTCTGGAAACACCATATATTTT. Supplemented by reference TRBV7-2 and TRBJ1-3, the full variable domain reads GAGVSQSPSNKVTEKGKDVELRCDPISGHTALYWYRQSLGQGLEFLIYFQGNSAPDKSGLPSDRFSAERTGGSVSTLTIQRTQQEDSAVYLCASSLTRSSGNTIYFGEGSWLTVV.

Ten or more counts support this clonotype. This chain uses TRBV2 with TRBJ2-1; 9 bases agree with TRBD2. The length of the CDR3 is 14 residues. Germline values: CDR1 SNHLY, CDR2 FYNNEI. The V and J ends lost 6 bases and 6 bases, in that order; junction bases with no gene match: 6. CDR3 protein: CASREREVRNEQFF. CDR3 in DNA: TGTGCCAGCAGGGAGCGGGAGGTTCGCAATGAGCAGTTCTTC.

This clonotype was picked up many times. The chain recombines TRBV20-1 with TRBJ2-1, with 8 bases identical to TRBD2. There are 16 residues in the CDR3. Germline V gene lookup returns CDR1 DFQATT and CDR2 SNEGSKA (reference sequence). V shed 0 bases, J shed 1 base, and the junction held 5 bases outside the gene matches. The CDR3 nucleotides read TGCAGTGCTAGAGATCAGGGCGGGAGGTCCTACAATGAGCAGTTCTTC. Protein: CSARDQGGRSYNEQFF.

Notes on this clonotype: The germline gene is not matched at one end of the junction; a read error may be the cause. In DNA, the CDR3 is TGCGCCAGCAGCTTGGATCCCGGGTCCGATAGCAATCAGTCCCAGCATTTT. As protein: CASSLDPGSDSNQSQHF. V and J are TRBV5-1 and TRBJ1-5, with D unclear. This CDR3 is 17 amino acids long. The germline gives CDR1 SGHRS, CDR2 YFSETQ.

This clonotype was observed at least ten times. The genes are TRBV30 and TRBJ1-1, with 7 bases matching TRBD1. The junction had 5 bases not matched to a gene; V was cut back by 4 bases and J by 0 bases. Germline V lookup: CDR1 GTSNPN, CDR2 SVGIG (reference sequence). This CDR3 region has 14 residues. The CDR3 DNA sequence: TGTGCCTGGAATTCGGGACAGATGAACACTGAAGCTTTCTTT. Residues: CAWNSGQMNTEAFF.

The sample holds many counts of this clonotype. This chain links TRBV11-2 with TRBJ2-2; TRBD1 matches 8 bases. Trimming removed 5 bases from V and 3 bases from J; junction bases left unmatched: 5. The germline gives CDR1 SGHAT, CDR2 FQNNGV. CDR3 length: 15 residues. CDR3 DNA sequence: TGTGCCAGCAGCGCCGGGACAGGCTACACCGGGGAGCTGTTTTTT. This translates into CASSAGTGYTGELFF.

This clonotype was seen many times. This chain uses TRBV19 with TRBJ2-7, with D unresolved. The V gene's germline CDR1 is LNHDA and CDR2 SQIVND (reference sequence). Trimming stripped 9 bases from V and 0 bases from J, with 15 bases between. This CDR3 has 14 residues. In nucleotides, the CDR3 is TGTGCCAGCCAACCACGAACAAACTCCTACGAGCAGTACTTC. Translating gives CASQPRTNSYEQYF.

This clonotype occurred many times. The V and J genes are TRBV20-1 and TRBJ1-1; unclear D gene. The CDR3 loop spans 15 amino acids. V was cut by 2 bases and J by 3 bases, with 16 bases left in between. Germline CDR1 reads DFQATT; CDR2 reads SNEGSKA (reference sequence). As DNA, the CDR3 is TGCAGTGCTAGATCCTCGGGGAATGCGGACACTGAAGCTTTCTTT. As protein: CSARSSGNADTEAFF.

To note about this clonotype: This may stem from a read error, because a much larger clone lies one nucleotide away. The chain has TRBV11-2 and TRBJ2-5; D is possibly TRBD2 (6 bases). Germline lookup yields CDR1 SGHAT and CDR2 FQNNGV. The CDR3 has 16 amino acids. The CDR3 DNA is TGTGCCAGCAGCTCTGTCGGCGGGGTGGAGGTAGAGACCCAGTGCTTC. Protein product: CASSSVGGVEVETQCF.

Regarding this clonotype: This may be a read error: a much more frequent sequence differs by one nucleotide. The CDR3 loop is CASSEQGARYQPQHF. DNA for the CDR3: TGTGCCAGCAGCGAACAGGGGGCGCGATATCAGCCCCAGCATTTT. The chain couples TRBV7-2 to TRBJ1-5; TRBD1 matches 9 bases. There are 15 residues in the CDR3. CDR1 is SGHTA, CDR2 FQGNSA, per germline. V was clipped by 5 bases and J by 5 bases; unmatched bases: 7.

This clonotype has ten or more counts. V usage is TRBV11-2 and J usage is TRBJ1-1; TRBD1 aligns across 11 bases. Per the germline V gene, CDR1 is SGHAT and CDR2 is FQNNGV. The CDR3 totals 14 residues. Unmatched junction bases numbered 6, after V lost 5 bases and J lost 7 bases. The CDR3 DNA is TGTGCCAGCAGCACCGGACAGGGGGCTTTTGAAGCTTTCTTT. As protein: CASSTGQGAFEAFF.

The table lists this clonotype with many counts. The chain employs TRBV7-2 and TRBJ2-3; 7 bases map to TRBD2. The V segment lost 6 bases and the J segment 1 base; nucleotides outside the gene matches: 10. Germline CDR1 SGHTA, CDR2 FQGNSA. CDR3 size: 16 residues. In nucleotides, the CDR3 is TGTGCCAGCAGGACATGGGGGAGGGTGGGCACAGATACGCAGTATTTT. This sequence encodes CASRTWGRVGTDTQYF.

Ten or more counts support this clonotype. In DNA, the CDR3 is TGTGCCAGCAGCTTTCGTATGGGAGGGGGGACTGAAGCTTTCTTT. Protein product: CASSFRMGGGTEAFF. The chain joins TRBV7-2 to TRBJ1-1; D possibly corresponds to TRBD1 (6 bases). The CDR3 consists of 15 residues. V dropped 3 bases and J dropped 5 bases, with 16 bases sitting between them. Germline-derived CDR1 and CDR2 are SGHTA and FQGNSA.

The table lists this clonotype with many counts. The CDR3 loop reads CSLRGSTDTQYF. CDR3 sequence (DNA): TGCAGCCTCCGCGGTAGCACAGATACGCAGTATTTT. The gene calls are TRBV20-1 and TRBJ2-3; unclear D gene. Germline CDR1 DFQATT, CDR2 SNEGSKA (reference sequence). This CDR3 spans 12 amino acids.

This clonotype was observed a few times. A read error likely explains this, since a far larger clone differs by one base. This chain connects TRBV7-9 to TRBJ2-1; the D is unclear. This CDR3 is 17 amino acids long. Between the trimmed V and J ends, which lost 1 base and 5 bases, there was a span of 18 bases. Germline CDR1 is SEHNR and CDR2 is FQNEAQ (reference sequence). This CDR3 reads CASSLGSGTHLNNEQFF. CDR3 nucleotides: TGTGCCAGCAGCTTAGGGTCGGGCACACACCTGAACAATGAGCAGTTCTTC. The full variable domain, rest sourced from reference TRBV7-9 and TRBJ2-1, is DTGVSQNPRHKITKRGQNVTFRCDPISEHNRLYWYRQTLGQGPEFLTYFQNEAQLEKSRLLSDRFSAERPKGSFSTLEIQRTEQGDSAMYLCASSLGSGTHLNNEQFFGPGTRLTVL.

This chain connects TRBV5-4 to TRBJ2-3; no reliable D call. This CDR3 has 14 amino acids. Trimming stripped 4 bases from V and 0 bases from J, with 9 bases between. CDR1 and CDR2 (germline): SGHNT, YYREEE (reference sequence). This CDR3 reads CASSEASSTDTQYF. The DNA for the CDR3 is TGTGCCAGCAGCGAGGCCTCTAGCACAGATACGCAGTATTTT.